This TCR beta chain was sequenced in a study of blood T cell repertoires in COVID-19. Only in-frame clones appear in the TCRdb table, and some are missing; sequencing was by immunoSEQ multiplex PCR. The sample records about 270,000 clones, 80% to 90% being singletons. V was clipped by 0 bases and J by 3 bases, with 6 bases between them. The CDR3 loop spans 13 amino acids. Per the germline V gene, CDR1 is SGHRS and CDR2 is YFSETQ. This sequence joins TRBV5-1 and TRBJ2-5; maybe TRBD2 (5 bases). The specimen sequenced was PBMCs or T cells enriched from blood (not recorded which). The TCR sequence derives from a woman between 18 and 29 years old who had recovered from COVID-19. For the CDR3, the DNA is TGCGCCAGCAGCTTGGCCGGGAAAGAGACCCAGTACTTC. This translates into CASSLAGKETQYF.